Following are 17 T cell receptor beta chains from one sample sequenced in a study of cytomegalovirus exposure and HLA in healthy donors. Clones were sequenced by immunoSEQ multiplex PCR, and TCRdb holds only the in-frame ones, with some missing. The sample lists under 300,000 clones, 90% occurring once. The sequenced material came from PBMCs. These receptors were taken from a woman in her late teens or twenties in good health and CMV-seronegative.

This rearrangement joins TRBV2 to TRBJ1-4, with 7 bases identical to TRBD1. CDR1 is SNHLY, CDR2 FYNNEI, per germline. J lost 4 bases, V lost 7 bases, and 3 bases had no gene match. CDR3 length: 13 amino acids. In nucleotides, the CDR3 is TGTGCCAGCATAACAGGGGATAATGAAAAACTGTTTTTT. Amino acid sequence: CASITGDNEKLFF.

This clone turned up a few times. This chain connects TRBV6-5 to TRBJ1-6; 10 positions match TRBD1. With V trimmed by 7 bases and J by 8 bases, 8 bases remained unmatched. This CDR3 contains 15 residues. Germline V gene lookup returns CDR1 MNHEY and CDR2 SVGAGI. This CDR3 is CASTVTGTGDSPLHF. The CDR3, as DNA: TGTGCCAGCACAGTTACTGGGACAGGGGATTCACCCCTCCACTTT.

This clone showed up just once. The V and J genes are TRBV14 and TRBJ2-7, with 7 positions matching TRBD1. Trimming cost V 1 base and J 4 bases; bases outside gene matches: 1. The V gene's germline CDR1 is SGHDN and CDR2 FVKESK. The CDR3 consists of 13 residues. The CDR3 coding sequence is TGTGCCAGCAGCCAAGGGGACAGTTACGAGCAGTACGTC. Protein sequence: CASSQGDSYEQYV.

This rearrangement joins TRBV7-5 to TRBJ1-4; the table assigns TRBD1, which was not confirmed against the DNA. TRBV7-5 is shown as a pseudogene. The CDR3 is 14 residues long. CDR3 sequence reads: CVRSPSGQDEKLFF. CDR3 sequence (DNA): TGTGTCAGAAGCCCCTCGGGACAGGATGAAAAACTGTTTTTT.

The sample holds one count of this clone. The gene calls are TRBV23-1 and TRBJ1-6; D possibly corresponds to TRBD1 (5 bases). TRBV23-1 has ORF status, its function being uncertain. V gave up 1 base and J gave up 0 bases, with 19 bases separating them. The CDR3 contains 20 residues. Written as DNA, the CDR3 is TGCGCCAGCAGTCAATGTTCGTCGGTGACAGTCAGCTCCTATAATTCACCCCTCCACTTT. This sequence encodes CASSQCSSVTVSSYNSPLHF.

The genes are TRBV7-8 and TRBJ2-1, with TRBD1 identical over 9 bases. Germline V gene sequence: CDR1 SGHVS, CDR2 FQNEAQ. The CDR3 covers 15 residues. V lost 5 bases and J lost 5; bases outside the gene matches: 7. The CDR3: CASSLAGTGNNEQFF. The CDR3 DNA follows: TGTGCCAGCAGCCTGGCCGGGACAGGGAACAATGAGCAGTTCTTC.

CDR3 sequence: CASSLESQIAKNIQYF. CDR3 bases: TGCGCCAGCAGCTTGGAATCACAGATAGCCAAAAACATTCAGTACTTC. This chain uses TRBV5-1 with TRBJ2-4; D unresolved. This CDR3 is built from 16 residues. Germline V CDR1 and CDR2: SGHRS, YFSETQ. The V end lost 0 bases, the J end lost 0 bases, and 10 bases lay between the germline ends. Variable domain in full (rest from reference TRBV5-1 and TRBJ2-4): KAGVTQTPRYLIKTRGQQVTLSCSPISGHRSVSWYQQTPGQGLQFLFEYFSETQRNKGNFPGRFSGRQFSNSRSEMNVSTLELGDSALYLCASSLESQIAKNIQYFGAGTRLSVL.

This clone appeared once. The chain links TRBV20-1 to TRBJ2-1, with D maybe TRBD1 (6 bases). From germline, CDR1 is DFQATT and CDR2 SNEGSKA (reference sequence). V was shortened by 3 bases and J by 11 bases, with 11 bases between the two germline ends. CDR3 length equals 11 residues. This chain's CDR3 is CSASKGEKQFF. The CDR3 region has the DNA TGCAGTGCTAGTAAGGGGGAAAAGCAGTTCTTC.

The rearrangement links TRBV18 to TRBJ1-1; D is ambiguous. The V gene's germline CDR1 is KGHSH and CDR2 LQKENI. Trimming removed 3 bases from V and 1 base from J, with 12 bases in between. The CDR3 is 15 residues long. The CDR3 DNA follows: TGTGCCAGCTCACCTACAGAATTCGGGAACACTGAAGCTTTCTTT. It translates to CASSPTEFGNTEAFF.

The chain has TRBV27 and TRBJ1-2; 8 bases agree with TRBD1. Germline CDR1 is MNHEY and CDR2 is SMNVEV (reference sequence). This CDR3 is 14 amino acids long. With V trimmed by 4 bases and J by 2 bases, 3 bases remained unmatched. CDR3 region: CASSSAGGNYGYTF. Here the CDR3 DNA reads TGTGCCAGCAGTTCAGCAGGGGGCAACTATGGCTACACCTTC.

The chain recombines TRBV27 with TRBJ2-2; 7 bases are shared with TRBD1. This CDR3 has 12 residues. Germline loops: CDR1 MNHEY, CDR2 SMNVEV (reference sequence). V lost 5 bases to trimming and J lost 9 bases; unmatched junction nucleotides: 3. CDR3 loop: CASSTGVRELFF. The DNA of the CDR3 is TGTGCCAGCAGTACAGGGGTGCGGGAGCTGTTTTTT.

The rearrangement links TRBV28 to TRBJ1-3; 7 bases are a match to TRBD1. The CDR3 is 15 residues long. Germline V CDR1 and CDR2: MDHEN, SYDVKM. V lost 5 bases to trimming and J lost 3 bases; unmatched junction nucleotides: 7. The chain's CDR3 is CASSLGQPVGNTIYF. DNA of the CDR3: TGTGCCAGCAGTCTGGGACAGCCAGTTGGAAACACCATATATTTT.

V is TRBV7-9 and J is TRBJ2-7; D is possibly TRBD1 (6 bases). The V gene lost 2 bases and the J gene lost 3 bases, with 20 bases spanning the gap. The CDR3 runs 17 residues. Germline V CDR1 and CDR2: SEHNR, FQNEAQ (reference sequence). CDR3 coding DNA: TGTGCCAGCAGCTTACTGGCGACAGGATCGTTAGACTACGAGCAGTACTTC. This encodes CASSLLATGSLDYEQYF.

In this sample, this clone turned up once. This sequence joins TRBV5-8 and TRBJ2-7; 7 bases are a match to TRBD1. This CDR3 is 14 amino acids long. V lost 3 bases and J lost 2; bases outside the gene matches: 5. From germline, CDR1 is SGHTS and CDR2 YDEGEE. CDR3 coding DNA: TGTGCCAGCAGCTATGGGACAGTTGCCTACGAGCAGTACTTC. Encoded protein: CASSYGTVAYEQYF.

The chain couples TRBV7-2 to TRBJ2-1, with D tentatively TRBD1 (6 bases). This CDR3 contains 17 residues. Germline lookup yields CDR1 SGHTA and CDR2 FQGNSA. V dropped 2 bases and J dropped 9 bases, with 23 bases sitting between them. CDR3 nucleotides: TGTGCCAGCAGCTTAAGAAAAACAGGGTCGGTATCGGGTGAGCAGTTCTTC. It yields the protein CASSLRKTGSVSGEQFF.

The V call is TRBV25-1, the J call TRBJ1-2; tentatively, D is TRBD1 (6 bases). The V gene lost 1 base and the J gene lost 1 base, with 10 bases spanning the gap. CDR1 is MGHDK and CDR2 is SYGVNS in the germline V gene. CDR3 length equals 15 residues. CDR3: CASSEWRRGNYGYTF. The CDR3 region has the DNA TGTGCCAGCAGTGAATGGCGCAGGGGTAACTATGGCTACACCTTC.

V and J are TRBV5-6 and TRBJ1-1; D is uncertain. The CDR3 consists of 13 residues. The germline V gene encodes CDR1 SGHDT and CDR2 YYEEEE. The ends were cut back, 4 bases at V and 2 bases at J, with 9 bases in the middle. The DNA for the CDR3 is TGTGCCAGCAGCCCAGGTTATAACACTGAAGCTTTCTTT. Translation: CASSPGYNTEAFF.